What follows are 25 T cell receptor beta chains derived from one specimen sequenced in a study of beta chain features in type 1 diabetes. Their antigen targets remain unknown. General observations from the study: TCRB CDR3 length was moderately but significantly reduced in all four CD4+ subsets of Type 1 diabetes patients.

Investigators reverse transcribed all isolated RNA, so they sequenced expressed TCRB transcripts. The data were produced by immunoSEQ multiplex PCR, yet TCRdb's version contains in-frame clones alone and is incomplete. The table records some 360,000 clones, 8% to 10% of them present only once. Sequences were obtained from central memory CD4+ T cells from blood. These receptors all come from a man aged 25 to 40 with type 1 diabetes.

This clone was detected only a few times. V is TRBV5-1 and J is TRBJ1-4; 9 bases are a match to TRBD1. The CDR3 is 14 residues long. The germline gives CDR1 SGHRS, CDR2 YFSETQ. Trimming removed 3 bases from V and 8 bases from J; junction bases left unmatched: 5. The CDR3, as DNA: TGCGCCAGCAGCTGGGGACAGGGCGGAGAAAAACTGTTTTTT. It yields the protein CASSWGQGGEKLFF.

The rearrangement uses TRBV7-9 and TRBJ2-7; D is possibly TRBD1 (6 bases). This CDR3 has 15 amino acids. V was pared by 5 bases and J by 6 bases, with 20 bases between. CDR1 and CDR2 (germline): SEHNR, FQNEAQ (reference sequence). The CDR3 spells CASSVFRDMEREQYF. The DNA of the CDR3 is TGTGCCAGCAGCGTATTTCGGGACATGGAGCGCGAGCAGTACTTC.

The sample holds a few counts of this clone. V usage is TRBV9 and J usage is TRBJ2-3; no clear D gene. Germline V gene data show CDR1 as SGDLS and CDR2 as YYNGEE. V lost 0 bases to trimming and J lost 6 bases, with 5 bases between them. CDR3 length: 12 amino acids. CDR3 protein: CASSVAEDTQYF. CDR3 bases: TGTGCCAGCAGCGTAGCTGAGGATACGCAGTATTTT.

This sequence joins TRBV5-6 and TRBJ1-5; D is unclear. The V end lost 4 bases, the J end lost 5 bases, and 22 bases lay between the germline ends. CDR3 length equals 17 residues. Germline V gives CDR1 SGHDT, CDR2 YYEEEE. The DNA of the CDR3 is TGTGCCAGCAGCCGGGAAAGCGGGCGTGGTATTTATCAGCCCCAGCATTTT. Amino acids: CASSRESGRGIYQPQHF.

The chain uses TRBV7-8 and TRBJ2-7, with 8 bases matching TRBD2. CDR1 and CDR2 from the germline V gene are SGHVS and FQNEAQ. The V gene end was trimmed by 4 bases and the J gene end by 2 bases; junction bases not matched to a gene: 1. The CDR3 contains 13 residues. Written as DNA, the CDR3 is TGTGCCAGCAGCTCCGGGAGGGCCTACGAGCAGTACTTC. As protein: CASSSGRAYEQYF.

The J gene is TRBJ1-4, the V gene TRBV21-1. TRBV21-1 is an annotated pseudogene. The CDR3 spans 18 residues. In DNA, the CDR3 is TGTGCCAGCAGCAAATGGCCCATCGGAGGCAACCTTAATGAAAAACTGTTTTTT. This gives the protein CASSKWPIGGNLNEKLFF.

This clone appeared many times. The chain links TRBV7-2 to TRBJ2-1; D ambiguous. CDR3 length: 13 amino acids. From germline, CDR1 is SGHTA and CDR2 FQGNSA. V was pared by 4 bases and J by 7 bases, with 11 bases between. CDR3 DNA sequence: TGTGCCAGCAGCTCTTATTATGAGAATGAGCAGTTCTTC. Amino acids: CASSSYYENEQFF.

In this sample, this clone turned up a few times. The chain employs TRBV6-6 and TRBJ1-2, with a tentative D call TRBD1 (5 bases). The CDR3 is made up of 15 amino acids. Per germline, CDR1 MNHNY and CDR2 SVGAGI (reference sequence). This CDR3 is CASESGRSGGYGYTF. CDR3 DNA: TGTGCTTCAGAATCGGGGCGTTCGGGAGGCTATGGCTACACCTTC.

This clone was seen a few times. The chain employs TRBV30 and TRBJ1-1; perhaps TRBD1 as D (5 bases). Trimming left V 1 base short and J 3 bases short, with 6 bases between. The length of the CDR3 is 12 residues. The V gene's germline CDR1 is GTSNPN and CDR2 SVGIG (reference sequence). CDR3: CAWSGGDTEAFF. Written as DNA, the CDR3 is TGTGCCTGGAGTGGGGGGGACACTGAAGCTTTCTTT.

V and J are TRBV5-1 and TRBJ2-5; 8 nucleotides match TRBD2. With V trimmed by 8 bases and J by 5 bases, 14 bases remained unmatched. CDR1 and CDR2 from the germline V gene are SGHRS and YFSETQ. CDR3 length: 15 amino acids. CDR3 in DNA: TGCGCCAGTGCTACGGGAGGGCTGATGTGGGAGACCCAGTACTTC. Translation: CASATGGLMWETQYF.

This clone was counted between two and nine times. This rearrangement joins TRBV25-1 to TRBJ2-2; D possibly corresponds to TRBD1 (6 bases). The CDR3 loop spans 15 amino acids. Trimming pared 5 bases from V and 1 base from J, leaving 11 bases between. Germline lookup yields CDR1 MGHDK and CDR2 SYGVNS. The CDR3 nucleotides read TGTGCCAGCAGTCCGGACAGCCTGAACACCGGGGAGCTGTTTTTT. Its translation is CASSPDSLNTGELFF.

Ten or more counts support this clone. Other DNA sequences within the sample encode an identical CDR3. This chain connects TRBV7-2 to TRBJ2-5; the match to TRBD2 covers 10 bases. Germline CDR1 and CDR2: SGHTA and FQGNSA. V gave up 7 bases and J gave up 1 base; unmatched junction bases: 15. The length of the CDR3 is 18 residues. The CDR3 reads CASTLPPRLAGFQETQYF. CDR3 DNA: TGTGCCAGCACCCTACCACCTAGACTAGCGGGTTTCCAAGAGACCCAGTACTTC. The whole variable domain, remainder taken from reference TRBV7-2 and TRBJ2-5, is GAGVSQSPSNKVTEKGKDVELRCDPISGHTALYWYRQSLGQGLEFLIYFQGNSAPDKSGLPSDRFSAERTGGSVSTLTIQRTQQEDSAVYLCASTLPPRLAGFQETQYFGPGTRLLVL.

This clone was observed a few times. The genes are TRBV2 and TRBJ2-1; D gene unclear. The CDR3 extends over 11 amino acids. Trimming removed 5 bases from V and 11 bases from J, with 10 bases in between. Germline V lookup: CDR1 SNHLY, CDR2 FYNNEI. CDR3 DNA sequence: TGTGCCAGCAGTCCTAGTACACAGCAGTTCTTC. It codes for CASSPSTQQFF.

This clone was picked up a small number of times. A much bigger clone sits one base away, suggesting this may be a read error. This rearrangement joins TRBV11-2 to TRBJ2-1; the match to TRBD1 covers 7 bases. The V segment lost 3 bases and the J segment 6 bases; nucleotides outside the gene matches: 2. The CDR3 has 13 residues. Germline V gene data show CDR1 as SGHAT and CDR2 as FQNNGV. CDR3 region: CASSLAGGNEQFF. Here the CDR3 DNA reads TGTGCCAGCAGCTTGGCAGGGGGCAATGAGCAGTTCTTC.

The chain links TRBV5-6 to TRBJ1-1; D is unclear. V was cut by 2 bases and J by 5 bases, with 10 bases left in between. CDR1 and CDR2 from the germline V gene are SGHDT and YYEEEE. CDR3 length: 13 amino acids. CDR3 nucleotide sequence: TGTGCCAGCAGCTTAATCTCGGGAACTGAAGCTTTCTTT. Protein product: CASSLISGTEAFF.

The chain recombines TRBV5-5 with TRBJ2-7; D is undetermined. The germline gives CDR1 SGHKS, CDR2 YYEKEE (reference sequence). Trimming took off 4 bases at V and 0 bases at J, with 5 bases between the two ends. This CDR3 region has 12 residues. CDR3 in amino acids: CASSRLSYEQYF. The CDR3 bases are TGTGCCAGCAGCCGCCTCTCCTACGAGCAGTACTTC. Supplemented by reference TRBV5-5 and TRBJ2-7, the full variable domain reads DAGVTQSPTHLIKTRGQQVTLRCSPISGHKSVSWYQQVLGQGPQFIFQYYEKEERGRGNFPDRFSARQFPNYSSELNVNALLLGDSALYLCASSRLSYEQYFGPGTRLTVT.

The CDR3 DNA reads as TGTGCCAGTATCCACAGGACAGGCCCAGCTAACTATGGCTACACCTTC. This encodes CASIHRTGPANYGYTF. The chain joins TRBV19 to TRBJ1-2, with 7 positions matching TRBD1. V was clipped by 7 bases and J by 0 bases; unmatched bases: 11. CDR1 and CDR2 from the germline V gene are LNHDA and SQIVND (reference sequence). The CDR3 contains 16 residues.

In its sample, this clone was seen a few times. This sequence joins TRBV6-4 and TRBJ2-6; D call uncertain. Trimming shortened V by 4 bases and J by 3 bases, and 7 bases separated the two germline ends. The CDR3 loop spans 14 amino acids. Germline V lookup: CDR1 MRHNA, CDR2 SNTAGT. Here the CDR3 reads CASSGGGGANVLTF. The CDR3 DNA sequence: TGTGCCAGCAGTGGAGGTGGTGGGGCCAACGTCCTGACTTTC.

This clone was detected a few times. The gene calls are TRBV10-3 and TRBJ2-1, with 9 bases lining up with TRBD1. V lost 10 bases to trimming and J lost 2 bases; unmatched junction nucleotides: 6. Germline values: CDR1 ENHRY, CDR2 SYGVKD. The CDR3 sequence is 14 residues long. The CDR3 protein is CASRGTGTYNEQFF. DNA of the CDR3: TGTGCCAGCAGGGGGACAGGGACCTACAATGAGCAGTTCTTC.

This clone was counted between two and nine times. This chain uses TRBV30 with TRBJ2-7; TRBD2 might be the D (5 bases). V was trimmed by 2 bases and J by 6 bases, leaving 14 bases between them. CDR3 length: 13 amino acids. The V gene's germline CDR1 is GTSNPN and CDR2 SVGIG (reference sequence). The CDR3 sequence: CAWSFREGSEQYF. CDR3 DNA sequence: TGTGCCTGGAGTTTCCGGGAAGGAAGCGAGCAGTACTTC.

This clone was detected only a few times. Other DNA sequences in this sample translate to the same CDR3. The rearrangement joins TRBV25-1 to TRBJ1-5; no clear D gene. Trimming took 5 bases from V and 2 from J, leaving 4 bases between them. CDR1 is MGHDK and CDR2 is SYGVNS in the germline V gene. The CDR3 totals 12 residues. The DNA of the CDR3 is TGTGCCAGCAGTAGAGGCAATCAGCCCCAGCATTTT. This translates into CASSRGNQPQHF. The variable domain in full, with the rest retrieved from reference TRBV25-1 and TRBJ1-5, is EADIYQTPRYLVIGTGKKITLECSQTMGHDKMYWYQQDPGMELHLIHYSYGVNSTEKGDLSSESTVSRIRTEHFPLTLESARPSHTSQYLCASSRGNQPQHFGDGTRLSIL.

The chain has TRBV5-6 and TRBJ2-1; D is possibly TRBD2 (5 bases). Trimming removed 4 bases at V and 9 bases at J, with 11 bases between. This CDR3 is 12 amino acids long. CDR1 is SGHDT and CDR2 is YYEEEE in the germline V gene. The CDR3 region is CASSQSGIEQFF. In DNA, the CDR3 is TGTGCCAGCAGCCAAAGCGGTATTGAGCAGTTCTTC. Based on the CDR3 plus reference TRBV5-6 and TRBJ2-1, the full variable domain is DAGVTQSPTHLIKTRGQQVTLRCSPKSGHDTVSWYQQALGQGPQFIFQYYEEEERQRGNFPDRFSGHQFPNYSSELNVNALLLGDSALYLCASSQSGIEQFFGPGTRLTVL.

Concerning this clone: Other nucleotide sequences in the sample specify the same CDR3. The J gene is TRBJ1-5, the V gene TRBV2; 7 bases line up with TRBD1. Germline V lookup: CDR1 SNHLY, CDR2 FYNNEI. The CDR3 extends over 13 amino acids. V shed 4 bases and J 4 bases; nucleotides not matched to a gene: 1. The CDR3 protein is CASSGDSNQPQHF. The CDR3 nucleotides read TGTGCCAGCAGTGGGGACAGTAATCAGCCCCAGCATTTT.

Only a few counts were recorded for this clone. The chain combines TRBV28 with TRBJ2-1; D possibly corresponds to TRBD1 (6 bases). Germline values: CDR1 MDHEN, CDR2 SYDVKM. V shed 10 bases and J shed 8 bases, with 15 bases lying between them. This CDR3 has 12 amino acids. This CDR3 reads CATRQVKYEQFF. The DNA for the CDR3 is TGTGCCACCCGACAGGTCAAGTATGAGCAGTTCTTC.

This clone was counted between two and nine times. The chain recombines TRBV7-9 with TRBJ2-7, with 10 bases aligning to TRBD2. The CDR3 covers 18 residues. The J segment lost 2 bases and the V segment lost 5 bases, leaving 15 bases of the junction unmatched. Germline V lookup: CDR1 SEHNR, CDR2 FQNEAQ (reference sequence). CDR3 sequence: CASSPSKPLAGDPYEQYF. Here the CDR3 DNA reads TGTGCCAGCAGCCCGTCCAAACCCCTAGCGGGAGACCCCTACGAGCAGTACTTC.